This record covers a single T cell receptor beta chain. This specimen belongs to a study of cytomegalovirus exposure and HLA in healthy donors. The V and J ends lost 4 bases and 2 bases respectively, with 6 bases between them. The CDR3 runs to 12 residues. The germline V gene encodes CDR1 SGHKS and CDR2 YYEKEE (reference sequence). Each donor's status was that of a healthy bone marrow donor. 60 Vbeta and 13 Jbeta primers were used in PCR. Original analysis: As a later analysis found, there were 80 million or so unique TCR beta chains, of which roughly 11 million were shared. Clones were read by immunoSEQ multiplex PCR, and TCRdb kept only the in-frame ones, dropping some. Clonal size and the V and J genes are those of that table, whereas D and trimming came from the DNA. Among about 190,000 clones listed, about 86% were seen once.

The chain carries TRBV5-5 and TRBJ1-1; D may be TRBD1 (5 bases). The sample consisted of PBMCs. The clonotype comes from a man aged 40-49 years in good health and CMV-seropositive. The CDR3 sequence is CASSQGNTEAFF. DNA for the CDR3: TGTGCCAGCAGCCAGGGTAACACTGAAGCTTTCTTT. Supplemented by reference TRBV5-5 and TRBJ1-1, the full variable domain reads DAGVTQSPTHLIKTRGQQVTLRCSPISGHKSVSWYQQVLGQGPQFIFQYYEKEERGRGNFPDRFSARQFPNYSSELNVNALLLGDSALYLCASSQGNTEAFFGQGTRLTVV.